Listed here are 18 T cell receptor beta chains from one sample, sequenced in a study of T cells after yellow fever vaccination. TCRdb reprocessed the 5' RACE reads via MiXCR and lists one record per CDR3 protein. The sample includes around 320,000 distinct CDR3 sequences, around 10% of them seen just once. Specimen: CD4+ T cells sorted from PBMCs, collected 45 days after the yellow fever booster vaccination. Receptor source: a man aged 18 to 35 who received the YFV17D yellow fever vaccine.

This clonotype was observed a handful of times. The rearrangement uses TRBV19 and TRBJ1-2; D unclear. Per the germline V gene, CDR1 is LNHDA and CDR2 is SQIVND (reference sequence). The CDR3 is 15 amino acids. V was cut by 1 base and J by 8 bases, with 17 bases left in between. The CDR3 DNA reads TGTGCCAGTAGTATAGTGGCCGCGGTCCCTGGAGGCTACACCTTC. Translated: CASSIVAAVPGGYTF.

This clonotype was seen a handful of times. V and J are TRBV10-3 and TRBJ1-1; 10 bases fit TRBD1. V was pared by 6 bases and J by 12 bases, with 13 bases of the junction left unmatched. The CDR3 consists of 14 residues. Germline V CDR1 and CDR2: ENHRY, SYGVKD. The CDR3 nucleotides read TGTGCCATCAGGACAGGGGGCGACGGGTGGCCCCCTTTCTTT. Translating gives CAIRTGGDGWPPFF.

There are a few counts of this clonotype. The J gene is TRBJ1-2, the V gene TRBV12-3 or TRBV12-4, with 7 bases lining up with TRBD1. The CDR3 has 15 residues. V dropped 0 bases and J dropped 7; count of bases not matched to a gene: 8. The CDR3 sequence is CASSLAHRGVGGYTF. The CDR3 DNA follows: TGTGCCAGCAGTTTAGCGCACAGGGGAGTCGGTGGCTACACCTTC.

As DNA, the CDR3 is TGTGCCAGCAGTTGGACAGCTAATAGCAATCAGCCCCAGCATTTT. Encoded protein: CASSWTANSNQPQHF. The V and J genes are TRBV12-3 or TRBV12-4 and TRBJ1-5; D possibly corresponds to TRBD1 (6 bases). With 4 bases removed from V and 0 bases from J, the gap between germline ends came to 10 bases. The CDR3 sequence is 15 residues long.

This clonotype has more than one count but fewer than ten. The chain is built from TRBV5-1 and TRBJ1-1; 7 bases are shared with TRBD1. The ends lost 4 bases at V and 1 base at J; junction bases unmatched: 7. The CDR3 contains 15 residues. Looked up from germline, CDR1 is SGHRS and CDR2 is YFSETQ. CDR3 sequence (DNA): TGCGCCAGCAGCACCGGCCGGGACAGGAACACTGAAGCTTTCTTT. Translation gives CASSTGRDRNTEAFF.

This sequence joins TRBV12-3 or TRBV12-4 and TRBJ2-7; no clear D gene. With 11 bases removed from V and 3 bases from J, the gap between germline ends came to 14 bases. CDR3 length equals 12 residues. CDR3 sequence reads: CAPDVWVYEQYF. The CDR3 DNA is TGTGCCCCCGACGTATGGGTCTACGAGCAGTACTTC.

Only a few counts were recorded for this clonotype. V usage is TRBV19 and J usage is TRBJ1-1, with a weak D call TRBD1 (6 bases). Trimming shortened V by 1 base and J by 5 bases, and 11 bases separated the two germline ends. The CDR3 has 14 residues. Germline lookup yields CDR1 LNHDA and CDR2 SQIVND (reference sequence). The CDR3, as DNA: TGTGCCAGTAGTATAGTTGGGGGGCAGACTGAAGCTTTCTTT. Protein: CASSIVGGQTEAFF.

In this sample, this clonotype turned up a few times. The CDR3 DNA follows: TGTGCCAGCAGCGAGAGGGGGTGGAACACTGAAGCTTTCTTT. It translates to CASSERGWNTEAFF. The chain carries TRBV9 and TRBJ1-1; weak D call: TRBD1 (6 bases). Germline V gives CDR1 SGDLS, CDR2 YYNGEE. V was clipped by 3 bases and J by 1 base, with 10 bases between them. CDR3 size: 14 residues.

A remark on this clonotype: This may arise from a read error, as a much more abundant clone is one base away. CDR3: CAWCIGTPTGELFF. The DNA for the CDR3 is TGTGCCTGGTGTATTGGGACACCCACCGGGGAGCTGTTTTTT. The rearrangement links TRBV30 to TRBJ2-2; D perhaps matches TRBD1 (6 bases). From germline, CDR1 is GTSNPN and CDR2 SVGIG (reference sequence). This CDR3 is built from 14 residues. V was cut by 5 bases and J by 4 bases, with 14 bases left in between.

The rearrangement links TRBV12-3 or TRBV12-4 to TRBJ2-1; 10 nucleotides agree with TRBD2. With V trimmed by 5 bases and J by 8 bases, 12 bases remained unmatched. CDR3 length: 16 amino acids. The CDR3, as DNA: TGTGCCAGCAGTCCCTATACTAGCGGGGAAGGGTATGAGCAGTTCTTC. Protein product: CASSPYTSGEGYEQFF.

The V gene is TRBV7-9, the J gene TRBJ1-1; D unresolved. The CDR3 is 15 amino acids. Per the germline V gene, CDR1 is SEHNR and CDR2 is FQNEAQ (reference sequence). The germline V and J ends were trimmed by 5 bases and 3 bases, with 16 bases remaining between them. The CDR3 region has the DNA TGTGCCAGCAGCCCAACCACAAGGCAGGACACTGAAGCTTTCTTT. Residues: CASSPTTRQDTEAFF.

The table lists this clonotype with many counts. This chain links TRBV11-1 with TRBJ2-5; no clear D gene. Trimming pared 5 bases from V and 1 base from J, leaving 2 bases between. Germline V CDR1 and CDR2: SGHAT, FQDESV (reference sequence). The CDR3 has 11 amino acids. The CDR3 bases are TGTGCCAGCAGCCGCCAAGAGACCCAGTACTTC. This gives the protein CASSRQETQYF. Drawing the rest from reference TRBV11-1 and TRBJ2-5, the complete variable domain is EAEVAQSPRYKITEKSQAVAFWCDPISGHATLYWYRQILGQGPELLVQFQDESVVDDSQLPKDRFSAERLKGVDSTLKIQPAELGDSAMYLCASSRQETQYFGPGTRLLVL.

This clonotype was seen only a few times. The V call is TRBV19, the J call TRBJ2-2; TRBD1 matches 7 bases. V was pared by 4 bases and J by 3 bases, with 8 bases of the junction left unmatched. The CDR3 has 16 amino acids. Germline V gene lookup returns CDR1 LNHDA and CDR2 SQIVND (reference sequence). The CDR3 here is CASSKPTGMDTGELFF. For the CDR3, the DNA is TGTGCCAGTAGTAAGCCGACAGGGATGGACACCGGGGAGCTGTTTTTT. The full variable domain, rest sourced from reference TRBV19 and TRBJ2-2, is DGGITQSPKYLFRKEGQNVTLSCEQNLNHDAMYWYRQDPGQGLRLIYYSQIVNDFQKGDIAEGYSVSREKKESFPLTVTSAQKNPTAFYLCASSKPTGMDTGELFFGEGSRLTVL.

This clonotype was detected ten times or more. The chain employs TRBV6-1 and TRBJ2-1; D not resolved. The CDR3 consists of 15 residues. V was cut by 8 bases and J by 3 bases, with 17 bases left in between. The V gene's germline CDR1 is MNHNS and CDR2 SASEGT. This CDR3 reads CASDSNLRLYNEQFF. The CDR3 DNA reads as TGTGCCAGCGATTCGAACCTTCGGCTCTACAATGAGCAGTTCTTC.

The chain uses TRBV7-9 and TRBJ1-1, with D unclear. This CDR3 contains 14 residues. V was shortened by 2 bases and J by 0 bases, with 7 bases between the two germline ends. Germline V gives CDR1 SEHNR, CDR2 FQNEAQ (reference sequence). The CDR3 DNA reads TGTGCCAGCAGCTTAATCGCAGTGAACACTGAAGCTTTCTTT. It encodes CASSLIAVNTEAFF. The full variable domain, rest sourced from reference TRBV7-9 and TRBJ1-1, is DTGVSQNPRHKITKRGQNVTFRCDPISEHNRLYWYRQTLGQGPEFLTYFQNEAQLEKSRLLSDRFSAERPKGSFSTLEIQRTEQGDSAMYLCASSLIAVNTEAFFGQGTRLTVV.

This clonotype was found a few times. The chain is built from TRBV25-1 and TRBJ2-7; D ambiguous. This CDR3 has 13 amino acids. The germline gives CDR1 MGHDK, CDR2 SYGVNS. Trimming took off 6 bases at V and 3 bases at J, with 12 bases between the two ends. The CDR3 DNA reads TGTGCCAGCAGCGGTGCCCCCCTCTACGAGCAGTACGTC. Its translation: CASSGAPLYEQYV.

The chain uses TRBV6-2 or TRBV6-3 and TRBJ2-7; D uncertain. The V end was cut by 4 bases, the J end by 3 bases, with 13 bases between. The V gene's germline CDR1 is MNHEY and CDR2 SVGEGT. The CDR3 totals 14 residues. This CDR3 reads CASSSHPGFYEQYV. The CDR3 DNA follows: TGTGCCAGCAGTTCCCACCCAGGTTTCTACGAGCAGTACGTC.

The rearrangement links TRBV20-1 to TRBJ2-6; D gene unclear. The CDR3 is 12 amino acids. The V and J ends lost 6 bases and 2 bases respectively, with 5 bases between them. Germline V gene data show CDR1 as DFQATT and CDR2 as SNEGSKA (reference sequence). The CDR3 region is CSAPAGANVLTF. CDR3 coding DNA: TGCAGTGCCCCGGCTGGGGCCAACGTCCTGACTTTC.